Listed here are 26 T cell receptor beta chains from one sample, sequenced in a study of shared clonotypes between healthy human individuals (dated by TCRdb to the early 2020s). The method behind the library was the immunoSEQ multiplex PCR assay. Here the immuneACCESS table is served through TCRdb, limited to in-frame sequences with V and J called. Missing clones are a known gap in these copies; in checked studies unresolved V genes cover under half, and the rest lacks a known reason. A total of a few million clones appear in this sample, around 93% of them only once. Approximately 0.39% of the sample goes to the ten largest clones. The specimen sequenced was naive CD4+ T cells from PBMCs. The cell subset or site label for this specimen denotes: CD45RA+ positively selected. These receptors came from a young man in good health. Some clones in this sample may be carry-over from other donors' samples.

The chain employs TRBV7-8 and TRBJ2-4; D is tentatively TRBD1 or TRBD2 (6 bases each). The V gene lost 5 bases and the J gene lost 6 bases, with 14 bases spanning the gap. Germline CDR1 reads SGHVS; CDR2 reads FQNEAQ. There are 14 residues in the CDR3. The CDR3 reads CASSIGGRGNIQYF. The CDR3 coding sequence is TGTGCCAGCAGCATAGGGGGGAGAGGAAACATTCAGTACTTC.

The V and J genes are TRBV27 and TRBJ1-1; D gene unclear. The CDR3 loop spans 15 amino acids. V was shortened by 2 bases and J by 1 base, with 11 bases between the two germline ends. CDR1 and CDR2 from the germline V gene are MNHEY and SMNVEV (reference sequence). This CDR3 is CASSLGILPNTEAFF. In DNA, the CDR3 is TGTGCCAGCAGTTTAGGTATCCTGCCGAACACTGAAGCTTTCTTT.

The chain uses TRBV7-2 and TRBJ1-5; D not resolved. The CDR3 runs 15 residues. The V gene's germline CDR1 is SGHTA and CDR2 FQGNSA. With 5 bases removed from V and 0 bases from J, the gap between germline ends came to 11 bases. The chain's CDR3 is CASSQSTPSNQPQHF. Here the CDR3 DNA reads TGTGCCAGCAGCCAATCGACTCCTAGCAATCAGCCCCAGCATTTT.

The chain employs TRBV6-1 and TRBJ1-2, with TRBD1 identical over 10 bases. Germline V CDR1 and CDR2: MNHNS, SASEGT. The CDR3 has 13 residues. V dropped 6 bases and J dropped 3; count of bases not matched to a gene: 1. CDR3 sequence reads: CASSGTGDYGYTF. In DNA, the CDR3 is TGTGCCAGCAGCGGGACAGGGGACTATGGCTACACCTTC.

The chain couples TRBV18 to TRBJ1-2, with 9 bases fitting TRBD1. Germline V gene sequence: CDR1 KGHSH, CDR2 LQKENI. The V and J ends lost 1 base and 2 bases, in that order; junction bases with no gene match: 2. The CDR3 totals 15 residues. Written as DNA, the CDR3 is TGTGCCAGCTCACCACAAACAGGGGGCAACTATGGCTACACCTTC. It encodes CASSPQTGGNYGYTF.

The V and J genes are TRBV28 and TRBJ2-7; TRBD1 aligns across 7 bases. CDR1 MDHEN and CDR2 SYDVKM come from the germline V gene. V shed 3 bases, J shed 3 bases, and the junction held 17 bases outside the gene matches. The length of the CDR3 is 18 residues. The CDR3 protein is CASSFGQGVPLVVYEQYF. The CDR3 nucleotides are TGTGCCAGCAGTTTCGGGCAGGGGGTTCCCCTCGTAGTCTACGAGCAGTACTTC.

Notes on this clone: Other DNA sequences from this sample encode an identical CDR3 as well. The genes are TRBV19 and TRBJ1-3; D is possibly TRBD1 (5 bases). Germline V gene data show CDR1 as LNHDA and CDR2 as SQIVND (reference sequence). The CDR3 covers 13 residues. V was trimmed by 4 bases and J by 2 bases, leaving 6 bases between them. CDR3 sequence reads: CASSRGTGNTIYF. CDR3 sequence (DNA): TGTGCCAGTAGTAGGGGGACTGGAAACACCATATATTTT.

J is TRBJ2-1 and V is TRBV19, with D possibly being TRBD1 or TRBD2 (6 bases each). The germline V gene encodes CDR1 LNHDA and CDR2 SQIVND (reference sequence). The CDR3 loop spans 14 amino acids. Deletions cut 9 bases from V and 0 bases from J, with 12 bases between. The CDR3: CASGPGASYNEQFF. CDR3 DNA: TGTGCCAGCGGTCCGGGGGCCTCCTACAATGAGCAGTTCTTC.

The chain employs TRBV10-3 and TRBJ2-5; TRBD1 is a possible D gene (6 bases). V dropped 3 bases and J dropped 6 bases, with 11 bases sitting between them. The CDR3 consists of 13 residues. CDR1 is ENHRY, CDR2 SYGVKD, per germline. CDR3 sequence (DNA): TGTGCCATCAGTGAACAGGGCGAGAAGACCCAGTACTTC. It is translated as CAISEQGEKTQYF.

For this clone: Other DNA sequences of this sample code for an identical CDR3. The rearrangement joins TRBV19 to TRBJ1-2; TRBD1 is a possible D gene (6 bases). This CDR3 is built from 13 residues. The germline CDR1 and CDR2 sequences are LNHDA and SQIVND (reference sequence). Trimming stripped 5 bases from V and 2 bases from J, with 9 bases between. CDR3: CASSVQGNYGYTF. The CDR3 coding sequence is TGTGCCAGTAGTGTACAGGGAAACTATGGCTACACCTTC. Full variable domain (missing parts from reference TRBV19 and TRBJ1-2): DGGITQSPKYLFRKEGQNVTLSCEQNLNHDAMYWYRQDPGQGLRLIYYSQIVNDFQKGDIAEGYSVSREKKESFPLTVTSAQKNPTAFYLCASSVQGNYGYTFGSGTRLTVV.

CDR3: CAWSDRYNEKLFF. CDR3 nucleotide sequence: TGTGCCTGGAGTGACAGATATAATGAAAAACTGTTTTTT. The chain links TRBV30 to TRBJ1-4; D ambiguous. Trimming stripped 1 base from V and 4 bases from J, with 7 bases between. CDR3 length equals 13 residues. Germline V lookup: CDR1 GTSNPN, CDR2 SVGIG (reference sequence).

The rearrangement links TRBV5-6 to TRBJ2-7; no definite D call. Germline CDR1 is SGHDT and CDR2 is YYEEEE. This CDR3 comprises 16 residues. V was pared by 0 bases and J by 0 bases, with 13 bases between. CDR3 DNA: TGTGCCAGCAGCTTGGTTCTGGCGAGCAGCTCCTACGAGCAGTACTTC. Its protein is CASSLVLASSSYEQYF. The entire variable domain, with the rest obtained from reference TRBV5-6 and TRBJ2-7, is as follows: DAGVTQSPTHLIKTRGQQVTLRCSPKSGHDTVSWYQQALGQGPQFIFQYYEEEERQRGNFPDRFSGHQFPNYSSELNVNALLLGDSALYLCASSLVLASSSYEQYFGPGTRLTVT.

V is TRBV9 and J is TRBJ2-7; possible D gene TRBD2, 6 bases. Germline lookup yields CDR1 SGDLS and CDR2 YYNGEE. The CDR3 covers 15 residues. Trimming removed 4 bases from V and 1 base from J, with 15 bases in between. CDR3 DNA: TGTGCCAGCAGCTTGCTTAGCGGAGGGTCCTACGAGCAGTACTTC. Translating gives CASSLLSGGSYEQYF.

This chain joins TRBV28 and TRBJ1-3; perhaps TRBD1 as D (5 bases). The CDR3 is 16 amino acids. Trimming pared 6 bases from V and 4 bases from J, leaving 19 bases between. Per the germline V gene, CDR1 is MDHEN and CDR2 is SYDVKM. CDR3 region: CASRSTLGVLGNTIYF. For the CDR3, the DNA is TGTGCCAGCAGGTCAACTCTAGGGGTCCTAGGAAACACCATATATTTT.

The table lists this clone with a count of one. The chain employs TRBV7-2 and TRBJ2-3; no clear D gene. CDR1 is SGHTA and CDR2 is FQGNSA in the germline V gene. CDR3 length: 13 residues. The CDR3 protein is CANTGLGPDTQYF. The CDR3 DNA is TGTGCTAACACCGGTTTAGGGCCAGATACGCAGTATTTT.

This sequence joins TRBV7-9 and TRBJ1-2, with D possibly matching TRBD1 (5 bases). This CDR3 is 13 amino acids long. The germline CDR1 and CDR2 sequences are SEHNR and FQNEAQ (reference sequence). V lost 6 bases, J lost 7 bases, and 15 bases lay in between. CDR3 region: CASRDTDIRGYTF. In nucleotides, the CDR3 is TGTGCCAGCAGGGACACGGATATTCGTGGCTACACCTTC.

The chain carries TRBV27 and TRBJ1-1; no clear D gene. The germline CDR1 and CDR2 sequences are MNHEY and SMNVEV (reference sequence). Between the trimmed V and J ends, which lost 2 bases and 0 bases, there was a span of 16 bases. CDR3 length: 17 residues. CDR3 sequence: CASSLGRVGSMNTEAFF. The CDR3 DNA reads TGTGCCAGCAGTTTAGGTAGGGTAGGGTCCATGAACACTGAAGCTTTCTTT.

Concerning this clone: This sample includes further DNA sequences coding for the same CDR3. DNA for the CDR3: TGTGCCTGGAGTGAAGTGCGTGGCTACACCTTC. This encodes CAWSEVRGYTF. The V call is TRBV30, the J call TRBJ1-2, with D unclear. The V and J ends lost 1 base and 7 bases respectively, with 7 bases between them. The germline V gene encodes CDR1 GTSNPN and CDR2 SVGIG (reference sequence). The CDR3 is 11 amino acids.

The DNA for the CDR3 is TGCGCCAGCAGCTTGGACTCTGGGGGTGAGCAGTTCTTC. This encodes CASSLDSGGEQFF. The V gene is TRBV5-1, the J gene TRBJ2-1; D tentatively reads TRBD1 or TRBD2 (5 bases each). Germline-derived CDR1 and CDR2 are SGHRS and YFSETQ. The CDR3 runs to 13 residues. V was shortened by 0 bases and J by 9 bases, with 10 bases between the two germline ends.

The chain has TRBV5-1 and TRBJ2-1, with D unclear. Germline V CDR1 and CDR2: SGHRS, YFSETQ. The CDR3 has 15 amino acids. V lost 0 bases, J lost 3 bases, and 10 bases lay in between. Written as DNA, the CDR3 is TGCGCCAGCAGCTTGGTTGGCATTTACTACAATGAGCAGTTCTTC. Translation gives CASSLVGIYYNEQFF.

This chain connects TRBV20-1 to TRBJ1-1; the D is unclear. Trimming left V 3 bases short and J 8 bases short, with 10 bases between. CDR1 is DFQATT, CDR2 SNEGSKA, per germline (reference sequence). The CDR3 consists of 11 residues. In nucleotides, the CDR3 is TGCAGTGCTAGGGGTAAGGTGGAAGCTTTCTTT. This codes for CSARGKVEAFF.

This chain connects TRBV14 to TRBJ1-1; D is uncertain. V was pared by 7 bases and J by 0 bases, with 9 bases between. Germline V lookup: CDR1 SGHDN, CDR2 FVKESK. The CDR3 loop spans 13 amino acids. The CDR3 nucleotides read TGTGCCAGCACCTCGACAATGAACACTGAAGCTTTCTTT. The encoded protein is CASTSTMNTEAFF.

This clone was counted once. The chain combines TRBV28 with TRBJ2-3, with 8 bases that match TRBD2. This CDR3 has 16 amino acids. Per germline, CDR1 MDHEN and CDR2 SYDVKM. V lost 6 bases to trimming and J lost 4 bases; unmatched junction nucleotides: 12. CDR3 nucleotides: TGTGCCAGCAGGGGGTCCAGCGGGAGCAGGTCAGATACGCAGTATTTT. It codes for CASRGSSGSRSDTQYF.

The table lists this clone with a count of one. The chain is built from TRBV27 and TRBJ2-7; TRBD1 is a possible D gene (6 bases). The CDR3 spans 15 residues. Deletions cut 2 bases from V and 2 bases from J, with 13 bases between. Germline V gene data show CDR1 as MNHEY and CDR2 as SMNVEV (reference sequence). In DNA form, the CDR3 reads TGTGCCAGCAGTTTAAATCCGGGACACCCCTACGAGCAGTACTTC. Amino acids: CASSLNPGHPYEQYF.

Concerning this clone: Its ends do not fully match the called genes, so a read error is possible. J is TRBJ2-7 and V is TRBV28; no clear D gene. Germline CDR1 MDHEN, CDR2 SYDVKM. This CDR3 has 12 residues. CDR3 in DNA: TGTGCCAGCAGCCCAGCCGGACGGCCTCCGCGCTTC. Its protein product is CASSPAGRPPRF.

The chain employs TRBV6-5 and TRBJ2-7; perhaps TRBD1 as D (6 bases). Trimming shortened V by 0 bases and J by 2 bases, and 11 bases separated the two germline ends. The length of the CDR3 is 15 residues. Per germline, CDR1 MNHEY and CDR2 SVGAGI. The CDR3 coding sequence is TGTGCCAGCAGTTACTCGGGGGCTGCTCCCTACGAGCAGTACTTC. As protein: CASSYSGAAPYEQYF.